A selection of T cell receptor beta chains follows, all from one sample in a study of T cells in Graves' hyperthyroidism and ophthalmopathy. TCRdb redid the calling of the multiplex PCR reads with MiXCR, one entry per CDR3 protein. The sample includes a few hundred thousand distinct CDR3 sequences, more than 45% of them seen just once. Sequenced material: peripheral blood or thyroid tissue (not recorded which). These receptors were taken from a woman younger than 35 with Graves' hyperthyroidism. The CDR3 runs from the conserved cysteine through the conserved F or W. A D gene is named only where the DNA matches it firmly. For some rows the clone size is stated as once, few or many, or as a class when expanded; others skip it.

cdr3_length	v_call	clone_size	d_call	j_call	cdr3_nt	cdr3_aa
12	TRBV6-1	many	NA	TRBJ1-5	TGTGCCAGCAGTGACCAAAATCAGCCCCAGCATTTT	CASSDQNQPQHF
15	TRBV5-4	few	TRBD1	TRBJ2-7	TGTGCCAGCAGTCTACGCCCGGGACAGAGAATCGAGCAGTACTTC	CASSLRPGQRIEQYF
15	TRBV15	many	NA	TRBJ2-5	TGTGCCACCAGCAGAACGCCAAGGGACGGGGAGACCCAGTACTTC	CATSRTPRDGETQYF
15	TRBV20-1	few	NA	TRBJ2-2	TGCAGTGCTAGAGATCGGGACATGATCACCGGGGAGCTGTTTTTT	CSARDRDMITGELFF
14	TRBV12-3/TRBV12-4	many	NA	TRBJ2-7	TGTGCCAGCAGTTTTTTCCAAGGCCAGGCCGAGCAGTACTTC	CASSFFQGQAEQYF
13	TRBV7-9	NA	NA	TRBJ2-3	TGTGCCAGCAGCTATCTGGTGGCAGATACGCAGTATTTT	CASSYLVADTQYF
14	TRBV13	few	NA	TRBJ1-1	TGTGCTAGAGTGGGTGGCAGGCTGAACACTGAAGCTTTCTTT	CARVGGRLNTEAFF
19	TRBV2	NA	NA	TRBJ1-2	TGTGCCAGCAGCTTCGGAGGGGCCAGCAGTTCCCCGTACAGGGAGGGCTACACCTTC	CASSFGGASSSPYREGYTF
14	TRBV20-1	NA	NA	TRBJ2-7	TGCAGTGCTAGAGAACCGGGACACATCTACGAGCAGTACTTC	CSAREPGHIYEQYF
15	TRBV6-1	many	TRBD2	TRBJ2-7	TGTGCCAGCAGTGCGCGGACTAGCGGGTCCTACGAGCAGTACTTC	CASSARTSGSYEQYF
17	TRBV20-1	NA	TRBD2	TRBJ2-1	TGCAGTGCTAGAGACCCTAGGACTAGCGGGAGCGACAATGAGCAGTTCTTC	CSARDPRTSGSDNEQFF
17	TRBV10-3	NA	TRBD1	TRBJ1-1	TGTGCCATCAGCCTGGGGGACAGGGGCCTACTGAACACTGAAGCTTTCTTT	CAISLGDRGLLNTEAFF
15	TRBV24-1	NA	NA	TRBJ2-5	TGTGCCACCAGTGATCTTACAGGGCTGAATGAGACCCAGTACTTC	CATSDLTGLNETQYF
13	TRBV7-2	many	NA	TRBJ2-7	TGTGCCAGCAGCCCCCGATTTACGGATGAGCAGTACTTC	CASSPRFTDEQYF
15	TRBV7-6	NA	NA	TRBJ2-2	TGTGCCAGCAGCTTATCCGGGTCGCACACCGGGGAGCTGTTTTTT	CASSLSGSHTGELFF
14	TRBV7-2	few	NA	TRBJ1-2	TGTGCCAGCAGCCCCGGGCAGGCCGCGGGCGGCTACACCTTC	CASSPGQAAGGYTF
15	TRBV7-2	many	NA	TRBJ2-7	TGTGCCAGCAGCTTAGAGACGGGAGCCTGGGTCGAGCAGTACTTC	CASSLETGAWVEQYF
16	TRBV2	few	NA	TRBJ2-3	TGTGCCAGCAGTGAATTCTCAACAAGAGGGACAGATACGCAGTATTTT	CASSEFSTRGTDTQYF
16	TRBV7-9	NA	TRBD2	TRBJ2-7	TGTGCCAGCAGCTCAAAACTAGCGGGAGGGCCCTACGAGCAGTACTTC	CASSSKLAGGPYEQYF
15	TRBV13	many	TRBD2	TRBJ2-5	TGTGCCAGCAGCTCGGCGTGGGAGGGCCAAGAGACCCAGTACTTC	CASSSAWEGQETQYF
14	TRBV5-1	many	TRBD2	TRBJ2-5	TGCGCCAGCAGCCAAACTAGCGGCGAAGAGACCCAGTACTTC	CASSQTSGEETQYF
14	TRBV7-9	NA	TRBD1	TRBJ2-7	TGTGCCAGCAGCAACGACAGGGCGGGCTACGAGCAGTACTTC	CASSNDRAGYEQYF
16	TRBV7-6	NA	NA	TRBJ1-3	TGTGCCAGCTCACACGCTTCGACGTCGACTGGAAACACCATATATTTT	CASSHASTSTGNTIYF
12	TRBV29-1	many	NA	TRBJ1-1	TGCAGCACCGGACAGACGAACACTGAAGCTTTCTTT	CSTGQTNTEAFF
13	TRBV10-3	many	NA	TRBJ1-1	TGTGCCATCAGTGAGTCGGCAGGGTCTGAAGCTTTCTTT	CAISESAGSEAFF
13	TRBV7-9	NA	NA	TRBJ2-5	TGTGCCGGCAGCTTCGGCCAGCTAGAGACCCAGTACTTC	CAGSFGQLETQYF
19	TRBV7-2	NA	NA	TRBJ1-5	TGTGCCGGCAGCTTATCCTCCGGCACAGGGCCTTACAGCAATCAGCCCCAGCATTTT	CAGSLSSGTGPYSNQPQHF
15	TRBV11-2	NA	NA	TRBJ2-5	TGTGCCAGCAGTCGGAACACAGGGAGGGAAGAGACCCAGTACTTC	CASSRNTGREETQYF
13	TRBV29-1	NA	TRBD1	TRBJ1-1	TGCAGCTCAGGGGGACAGGGGGTCCCCGAAGCTTTCTTT	CSSGGQGVPEAFF
14	TRBV7-9	NA	TRBD1	TRBJ1-2	TGTGCCAGCAGCCGAGAACTGGACAGGGCTGGAAACACCTTC	CASSRELDRAGNTF
16	TRBV25-1	NA	TRBD1	TRBJ1-5	TGTGCCAGCAGTGACAACAGGGGGAAGAGCAATCAGCCCCAGCATTTT	CASSDNRGKSNQPQHF
11	TRBV10-3	many	NA	TRBJ1-1	TGTGCCACCTTCATCGGGGCTGAAGCTTTCTTT	CATFIGAEAFF
12	TRBV10-3	once	NA	TRBJ2-7	TGTGCCGTCCAGGGAACTTTCTACGAGCAGTACTTC	CAVQGTFYEQYF
15	TRBV7-2	NA	NA	TRBJ2-7	TGTGCCAGCAGTGCTAGGGGCAGTATGGGGTACGAGCAGTACTTC	CASSARGSMGYEQYF
13	TRBV19	many	TRBD1	TRBJ1-5	TGTGCCGGAACGACAGGGCTCAATCAGCCCCAGCATTTT	CAGTTGLNQPQHF
17	TRBV6-1	NA	TRBD2	TRBJ2-5	TGTGCCAGCTCACCACCCCGGACTAGCGAACGCCAAGAGACCCAGTACTTC	CASSPPRTSERQETQYF
15	TRBV4-1	NA	NA	TRBJ2-7	TGCGCCAGCACTAAAAGCCCGCTGGGAGAATCCGAGCAGTACTTC	CASTKSPLGESEQYF
17	TRBV7-2	NA	TRBD2	TRBJ2-1	TGTGCCAGCAGCCACCGGACTAGCGGGAGTCCCTACAATGAGCAGTTCTTC	CASSHRTSGSPYNEQFF
12	TRBV20-1	NA	TRBD2	TRBJ2-5	TGCAGTGCTGGGATCGGGCGGGAGTCCCAGTACTTC	CSAGIGRESQYF
13	TRBV24-1	NA	TRBD2	TRBJ2-1	TGTGCCACCAGTGAGCGGACTAGCGGGGAGCAGTTCTTC	CATSERTSGEQFF
16	TRBV3-1	few	NA	TRBJ2-2	TGTGCCAGCAAACGGGCAGGCCTCGTTGGGCCCGGGGAGCTGTTTTTT	CASKRAGLVGPGELFF
14	TRBV7-2	many	TRBD1	TRBJ1-1	TGTGCCAGCAGCATCCTCAGGGGGGGCACTGAAGCTTTCTTT	CASSILRGGTEAFF
16	TRBV29-1	many	NA	TRBJ2-7	TGCAGCGTTGAAAGGGTGGCCACCTCCAGCTCCTACGAGCAGTACTTC	CSVERVATSSSYEQYF
16	TRBV2	NA	NA	TRBJ1-1	TGTGCCAGCACGCAGGAACCGCTCGGGCTGAGCCCTGAAGCTTTCTTT	CASTQEPLGLSPEAFF
13	TRBV5-1	NA	NA	TRBJ1-2	TGCGCCAGCAGCTTGAAAGGGGCGCGTGGCTACACCTTC	CASSLKGARGYTF
18	TRBV11-3	once	TRBD1	TRBJ2-5	TGTGCCAGCAGCTTGGAAAAGACAGGGGGGCGCGGCTTGGAGACCCAGTACTTC	CASSLEKTGGRGLETQYF
14	TRBV29-1	few	NA	TRBJ1-4	TGCAGCGTTTCTTCGACGGGGACGGCACAAAAACTGTTTTTT	CSVSSTGTAQKLFF
16	TRBV7-2	many	TRBD1	TRBJ2-5	TGTGCCAGCAGCTTAGTAGGCGGTCCAGGGGGACAGACCCAGTACTTC	CASSLVGGPGGQTQYF
15	TRBV2	once	TRBD2	TRBJ2-5	TGTGCCAGCGATGCGGGACTAGCGGGAGGAGAGACCCAGTACTTC	CASDAGLAGGETQYF
12	TRBV12-3/TRBV12-4	many	NA	TRBJ1-3	TGTGCCAGCACGAGGCGGGGAAACACCATATATTTT	CASTRRGNTIYF
16	TRBV6-2/TRBV6-3	many	NA	TRBJ1-5	TGTGCCAGCAGTTACTCGGGGCCTTCGGGCAATCAGCCCCAGCATTTT	CASSYSGPSGNQPQHF
15	TRBV7-7	few	TRBD2	TRBJ2-7	TGTGCTAGCAGCCGATTTAGCGGGAGGGACTACGAGCAGTACTTC	CASSRFSGRDYEQYF
13	TRBV12-3/TRBV12-4	many	NA	TRBJ1-2	TGTGCCAGCAGGACGGGCGTCCTCGATGGCTACACCTTC	CASRTGVLDGYTF
13	TRBV20-1	NA	NA	TRBJ1-2	TGCAGTGCAGTGACTAGCGGGAGGGCTGGCTACACCTTC	CSAVTSGRAGYTF
16	TRBV13	few	TRBD2	TRBJ2-7	TGTGCCAGCAGGGGGGGGGGTAGCGGGAGGTTTTACGAGCAGTACTTC	CASRGGGSGRFYEQYF
12	TRBV7-2	NA	NA	TRBJ2-2	TGTGCCAGCACTCATGGCACCGGGGAGCTGTTTTTT	CASTHGTGELFF
13	TRBV12-3/TRBV12-4	NA	TRBD2	TRBJ2-7	TGTGCCAGCAGTCAAGGGACTAGCGGGAGCACGTACTTC	CASSQGTSGSTYF
15	TRBV4-1	NA	NA	TRBJ2-2	TGCGCCAGCCGATTTACCTCCACAGGAGCCGGGGAGCTGTTTTTT	CASRFTSTGAGELFF
16	TRBV19	few	TRBD1	TRBJ2-1	TGTGCCAGTAGTATCTTAGGCAGGGGGCGGCACAATGAGCAGTTCTTC	CASSILGRGRHNEQFF